The sequence of this T cell receptor (beta chain) was determined in a study of blood T cell repertoires in COVID-19. Study summary: Donors in the United States, Italy and Spain gave samples during acute or convalescent COVID-19. T cells, B-cell-depleted T cells, or PBMCs supplied cDNA or gDNA.

Profiling relied on immunoSEQ multiplex PCR, and the TCRdb table lists in-frame clones only, not all of them. The sample includes about 130,000 clones, roughly four fifths seen only once; the top ten take 10% to 14%. Trimming took 7 bases from V and 14 from J, leaving 15 bases between them. The length of the CDR3 is 12 residues. Germline loops: CDR1 MDHEN, CDR2 SYDVKM. The sequenced sample was peripheral blood. The chain combines TRBV28 with TRBJ1-6; D perhaps matches TRBD1 (5 bases). This clonotype was obtained from a human donor in a cohort sampled during active COVID-19. CDR3: CASTLDRGSLHF. For the CDR3, the DNA is TGTGCCAGCACCCTAGACAGAGGATCCCTCCACTTT.